This T cell receptor (beta chain) originates from a study of siplizumab effects on memory and regulatory T cells. TCRdb keeps only in-frame clones here, not all; method: immunoSEQ multiplex PCR. Counted here are fewer than 85,000 clones, 95% occurring once; the ten biggest clones make up around a sixth. The V and J ends lost 3 bases and 2 bases, in that order; junction bases with no gene match: 2. CDR1 SGDLS and CDR2 YYNGEE come from the germline V gene. The CDR3 contains 15 residues. This TCR was sampled from a human donor in good health. This chain joins TRBV9 and TRBJ1-4; 9 bases are shared with TRBD1. Sample: CD8+ T cells sorted from blood. The DNA for the CDR3 is TGTGCCAGCAGCGGGGGGACAGGGACTAATGAAAAACTGTTTTTT. As protein: CASSGGTGTNEKLFF. The complete variable domain, with remaining parts taken from reference TRBV9 and TRBJ1-4, reads DSGVTQTPKHLITATGQRVTLRCSPRSGDLSVYWYQQSLDQGLQFLIQYYNGEERAKGNILERFSAQQFPDLHSELNLSSLELGDSALYFCASSGGTGTNEKLFFGSGTQLSVL.